This T cell receptor beta chain was recorded in a study of low-dose radiotherapy and immunotherapy resistance in tumors. Study overall: The study gave Cohort 2 1 Gy per fraction every two weeks, totaling 13 Gy over 26 weeks. The treatment that patients received was intravenous nivolumab 240 mg every two weeks plus ipilimumab 1 mg/kg every six weeks. For four cycles from cycle 1 day 1, patients took 300 mg oral aspirin daily.

This clonotype was recorded many times. TRAV- and TRBV-specific primers, spanning alpha and beta chains, primed first-strand cDNA. A constant-region primer paired with the V-primer adapter amplified TCRs over approximately 19 PCR cycles. In vitro transcription served to amplify the isolated mRNA. From the reads, TCRdb called clonotypes with MiXCR, one entry per CDR3 protein. The sample consists of tens of thousands of distinct CDR3 sequences, under 9.5% of them appearing once. Time point noted: before trial treatment. Germline V gene lookup returns CDR1 MDHEN and CDR2 SYDVKM. V was trimmed by 6 bases and J by 9 bases, leaving 9 bases between them. The CDR3 is 11 amino acids.

The origin of this receptor is a male donor with prostate cancer. Here the sequenced sample was PBMCs, taken before treatment. The chain combines TRBV28 with TRBJ2-4; D gene uncertain. The CDR3 spells CASRGPGIQYF. As DNA, the CDR3 is TGTGCCAGCAGGGGTCCTGGCATTCAGTACTTC.